This TCR beta chain originates from a study of control samples from healthy donors and cancer patients. Libraries were prepared by immunoSEQ multiplex PCR; TCRdb keeps only in-frame clonotypes and omits some of them. The sample lists about 80,000 clones, about 89% occurring once. The CDR3 is 16 amino acids. Deletions cut 0 bases from V and 3 bases from J, with 16 bases between. Germline V CDR1 and CDR2: SGDLS, YYNGEE. This clone appeared a single time. This TCR came from an older woman in good health. The sequenced material came from blood. The chain uses TRBV9 and TRBJ2-7; D may be TRBD1 (6 bases). In nucleotides, the CDR3 is TGTGCCAGCAGCGTAGGGGGGCAGCCGTCCATCTACGAGCAGTACTTC. This sequence encodes CASSVGGQPSIYEQYF.